This section outlines one T cell receptor (beta chain) sequence together with its context. Genomic DNA from each subset was divided evenly over several immunoSEQ plates. Sequencing was performed with immunoSEQ multiplex PCR; in TCRdb, only in-frame clones are kept and a portion is missing. This table has 2.3 million or so clones, over 90% appearing once. This specimen comes from a study of shared clonotypes between healthy human individuals. The CDR3 length is 16 residues. J was trimmed by 8 bases and V by 4 bases; bases with no gene match: 11. Per the germline V gene, CDR1 is LGHNA and CDR2 is YNFKEQ.

The rearrangement links TRBV4-2 to TRBJ2-1; 10 bases agree with TRBD2. What was sequenced was naive CD4+ T cells from PBMCs. Subset denoted: CD45RA+ positively selected. This TCR derives from a man younger than 35 in good health. Some clones in this sample may be carry-over from other donors' samples. CDR3 sequence reads: CASSPSVPSGRHEQFF. The DNA for the CDR3 is TGTGCCAGCAGCCCAAGTGTGCCTAGCGGGAGACATGAGCAGTTCTTC.